The source of this TCR beta chain is a study of sequential checkpoint blockade in melanoma (dated by TCRdb to the late 2010s). In terms of the full investigation: In a 1:1 randomization, patients received either first-line nivolumab then ipilimumab (arm A) or ipilimumab then nivolumab (arm B). Maintenance nivolumab was given following each of the two trial sequences. DNA from about 90 melanoma tumor samples collected before treatment underwent TCRbeta immunosequencing. Twenty-two patients had matched tumor biopsies taken before treatment and at week 13, after single-agent nivolumab (arm A) or ipilimumab (arm B). Approximately 80% of the matched tumor biopsy pairs taken before and after treatment were from the same lesion. Results and caveats for the whole study, not just this receptor: Within-arm analyses of tumor T-cell fraction were constrained by small sample sizes and reduced statistical power. Among patients in arm A, the nivolumab-first arm, pretreatment tumor TIL clonality was associated with response (P = .04). Achieving clinical benefit was about 30 times more likely for patients whose tumor T-cell fraction and clonality increased by week 13. The response-prediction model combining TCR metrics and mutation burden needs validation in larger, independent patient cohorts. Tumor T-cell fraction and clonality were correlated with PD-L1 staining and CD8+ T-cell counts, but not with mutational load.

This sample's treatment or condition label indicates: randomized to nivolumab then ipilimumab (arm A) or the reverse (arm B). No trial patient had received prior DNA-damaging chemotherapy. The samples were obtained from melanoma patients enrolled in CheckMate 064, an open-label, randomized phase II trial testing sequential checkpoint blockade. Tumor TCR sequencing used genomic DNA from formalin-fixed paraffin-embedded (FFPE) tissue samples. The immunoSEQ Assay was used to immunosequence TCRbeta CDR3 regions from genomic DNA. Before high-throughput sequencing, genomic DNA was amplified using bias-controlled multiplex PCR. Processing in the source paper ran as follows. To quantify the absolute abundance of each unique TCRbeta CDR3 region, the sequences were collapsed and filtered. Clonality, defined as 1 minus Pielou's evenness, was calculated using only productive rearrangements. To compute tumor T-cell fraction, TCRbeta template counts were normalized to usable DNA, with usable DNA estimated from several housekeeping genes. Clones with significantly greater frequencies in on-treatment versus baseline samples were identified using a previously published method. The table was pulled from immuneACCESS by TCRdb, which kept in-frame rearrangements only. Such tables lose some clones; where checked, under half of the loss comes from unresolved V genes, and the rest has no known cause. V and J calls and clone size are given by that table; D and trimming were obtained from the DNA. The sample profile shows approximately 20,000 clones; around 30% of them were found once. The top ten hold 5.5% to 7.5% of the sample.

About this clone itself: This receptor's antigen is unknown. There are no base qualities to consult, and no much larger clone falls within one base.

Including the terminal cysteine and phenylalanine, the CDR3 comprises 15 residues. Just CDR3 DNA is preserved here, 45 bases in frame from base 1. From the germline V gene, CDR1 is MDHEN and CDR2 is SYDVKM. V is trimmed back by 4 bases and J by 2 bases, and the junction contains 5 bases that no gene match accounts for. Recombination connected TRBV28 to TRBJ2-7; 10 bases in the middle match TRBD1. The material was tumor tissue (inferred from file names), obtained from a patient given nivolumab and ipilimumab in sequence. The clonotype was recovered from a human donor with melanoma. The nucleotides read TGTGCCAGCAGTTCCGGACAGGGGGTTCCCTACGAGCAGTACTTC. Its translation is CASSSGQGVPYEQYF.